What follows is one T cell receptor (beta chain) and its context. Its antigen is still unknown. These data come from a study of CXCR3-negative and CXCR3-positive naive CD8 T cells. Study-level points and caveats: TRB CDR3 properties were used to infer TCR strength, and surface CD5 was comparable between naive subsets. Freshly isolated PBMCs were used in most assays, given partial CXCR3 loss after freezing.

The study sorted every CD8+ T cell subset in triplicate at 300,000 or so cells each. The CDR3 has 14 amino acids. Germline CDR1 reads MNHNS; CDR2 reads SASEGT. Libraries of TRB cDNA were made by 5' RACE and carried UMIs. TCRdb re-called the 5' RACE reads, yielding one record per CDR3 amino acid sequence without DNA. The specimen's table records around 52,000 distinct CDR3 sequences. This clonotype was obtained from a human donor in good health. Some clones in this sample may be carry-over from other donors' samples. V is TRBV6-1 and J is TRBJ2-3; lacking DNA, the TRBD1 call made by TCRdb goes unchecked. The specimen sequenced was memory CD8+ T cells from blood. CDR3 sequence reads: CATDPPGDTDTQYF.